The 27 T cell receptor beta chains given below trace back to one sample, sequenced in a study of beta chain features in type 1 diabetes. Every isolated RNA sample was fully reverse transcribed, so sequencing captured expressed TCRB transcripts. Assay used: immunoSEQ multiplex PCR; TCRdb lists only in-frame clones, some missing. Among roughly 140,000 clones listed, about 7% were seen once. Sequenced: central memory CD4+ T cells from blood. These receptors were obtained from a woman aged 25 to 39 in good health.

The CDR3 region is CASSLSTGAQETQYF. CDR3 sequence (DNA): TGTGCCAGCAGCCTTTCGACAGGGGCCCAAGAGACCCAGTACTTC. The chain joins TRBV4-2 to TRBJ2-5; 8 nucleotides agree with TRBD1. There are 15 residues in the CDR3. The germline gives CDR1 LGHNA, CDR2 YNFKEQ. The V segment lost 4 bases and the J segment 1 base; nucleotides outside the gene matches: 5.

This clone was recorded a few times. This chain links TRBV28 with TRBJ1-1; D might be TRBD1 (6 bases). Germline lookup yields CDR1 MDHEN and CDR2 SYDVKM. V was cut by 8 bases and J by 4 bases, with 17 bases left in between. CDR3 length: 14 residues. This CDR3 is CASRTGQQTTEAFF. The CDR3 DNA reads TGTGCCAGCCGCACCGGACAGCAAACCACTGAAGCTTTCTTT.

This clone was observed a few times. The V and J genes are TRBV7-2 and TRBJ2-5, with 8 bases matching TRBD2. The CDR3 spans 16 residues. After removal of 1 base from V and 2 bases from J, the junction contained 6 bases not matched to a gene. Looked up from germline, CDR1 is SGHTA and CDR2 is FQGNSA. CDR3 residues: CASSLGGLAGQETQYF. The CDR3 DNA follows: TGTGCCAGCAGCTTAGGGGGTCTAGCGGGTCAAGAGACCCAGTACTTC.

V gene TRBV7-2 combines with J gene TRBJ2-2; no clear D. Germline CDR1 and CDR2: SGHTA and FQGNSA. Between the trimmed V and J ends, which lost 2 bases and 7 bases, there was a span of 14 bases. CDR3 length: 15 residues. CDR3 in amino acids: CASSLHSPPDGELFF. In DNA, the CDR3 is TGTGCCAGCAGCTTACACTCCCCCCCCGACGGGGAGCTGTTTTTT.

This clone appeared a few times. This chain uses TRBV7-2 with TRBJ2-1, with a weak D call TRBD1 (5 bases). The CDR3 is made up of 14 amino acids. CDR1 SGHTA and CDR2 FQGNSA come from the germline V gene. The V end was cut by 5 bases, the J end by 5 bases, with 13 bases between. In DNA form, the CDR3 reads TGTGCCAGCAGCCAGGGTCGGAATCACAATGAGCAGTTCTTC. It translates to CASSQGRNHNEQFF.

The sample holds many counts of this clone. V usage is TRBV29-1 and J usage is TRBJ2-6; a weak D match, TRBD2 (6 bases). This CDR3 is built from 13 residues. V was clipped by 7 bases and J by 2 bases, with 9 bases between them. CDR1 and CDR2 (germline): SQVTM, ANQGSEA. CDR3 in DNA: TGCAGCGCGGGGGAGACTGGGGCCAACGTCCTGACTTTC. Amino acid sequence: CSAGETGANVLTF.

This clone was picked up many times. The chain combines TRBV28 with TRBJ1-2; D is ambiguous. Germline values: CDR1 MDHEN, CDR2 SYDVKM. The V gene lost 4 bases and the J gene lost 6 bases, with 9 bases spanning the gap. This CDR3 contains 12 residues. In DNA form, the CDR3 reads TGTGCCAGCAGTTCCACCCGGGATGGCTACACCTTC. It yields the protein CASSSTRDGYTF.

J is TRBJ1-3 and V is TRBV11-2; D may be TRBD1 (5 bases). The CDR3 has 15 amino acids. CDR1 is SGHAT and CDR2 is FQNNGV in the germline V gene. Trimming cost V 5 bases and J 0 bases, with 11 bases left between them. The CDR3 loop reads CASSPSGGSGNTIYF. The CDR3 bases are TGTGCCAGCAGCCCCTCCGGGGGCTCTGGAAACACCATATATTTT. Full variable domain (remainder filled in from reference TRBV11-2 and TRBJ1-3): EAGVAQSPRYKIIEKRQSVAFWCNPISGHATLYWYQQILGQGPKLLIQFQNNGVVDDSQLPKDRFSAERLKGVDSTLKIQPAKLEDSAVYLCASSPSGGSGNTIYFGEGSWLTVV.

This clone was counted a few times. The chain recombines TRBV5-1 with TRBJ2-7; tentative D call: TRBD2 (6 bases). The CDR3 is made up of 15 amino acids. Germline V gene sequence: CDR1 SGHRS, CDR2 YFSETQ. V lost 0 bases, J lost 6 bases, and 16 bases lay in between. The CDR3 DNA reads as TGCGCCAGCAGCTTGGATGCGGGGACCTTCCTCGAGCAGTACTTC. Its translation: CASSLDAGTFLEQYF.

This chain connects TRBV28 to TRBJ2-3, with 9 bases that match TRBD2. CDR1 and CDR2 from the germline V gene are MDHEN and SYDVKM. This CDR3 contains 16 residues. V was pared by 5 bases and J by 3 bases, with 9 bases of the junction left unmatched. The CDR3 is CASSGPGGRGTDTQYF. CDR3 sequence (DNA): TGTGCCAGCAGTGGCCCGGGCGGGAGGGGGACAGATACGCAGTATTTT. The full variable domain, with the rest looked up from reference TRBV28 and TRBJ2-3, is DVKVTQSSRYLVKRTGEKVFLECVQDMDHENMFWYRQDPGLGLRLIYFSYDVKMKEKGDIPEGYSVSREKKERFSLILESASTNQTSMYLCASSGPGGRGTDTQYFGPGTRLTVL.

CDR3: CASSPRDRVNNEQFF. CDR3 DNA sequence: TGCGCCAGCAGCCCCCGGGACAGGGTCAACAATGAGCAGTTCTTC. The V gene is TRBV4-3, the J gene TRBJ2-1; 9 bases agree with TRBD1. V gave up 4 bases and J gave up 5 bases; unmatched junction bases: 6. CDR3 length equals 15 residues. The germline gives CDR1 LGHNA, CDR2 YSLEER.

For the CDR3, the DNA is TGTGCCAGCAGCTTCGGGACAGGGGAGCTTGGCTACACCTTC. Translating gives CASSFGTGELGYTF. This rearrangement joins TRBV7-9 to TRBJ1-2, with TRBD1 matching over 10 bases. CDR1 SEHNR and CDR2 FQNEAQ come from the germline V gene (reference sequence). CDR3 length: 14 residues. The V segment lost 3 bases and the J segment 7 bases; nucleotides outside the gene matches: 5.

This clone was counted only a few times. The gene calls are TRBV19 and TRBJ1-5; TRBD1 is a possible D gene (6 bases). The CDR3 has 13 residues. Germline assignment: CDR1 LNHDA and CDR2 SQIVND (reference sequence). Trimming shortened V by 6 bases and J by 4 bases, and 10 bases separated the two germline ends. The CDR3 DNA is TGTGCCAGTAGCAGGGGAAGAAATCAGCCCCAGCATTTT. Translating it yields CASSRGRNQPQHF.

V usage is TRBV7-2 and J usage is TRBJ2-1; D is unclear. The CDR3 length is 14 residues. V shed 2 bases and J shed 3 bases, with 8 bases lying between them. CDR1 SGHTA and CDR2 FQGNSA come from the germline V gene. CDR3 DNA sequence: TGTGCCAGCAGCTTACTGTACAGCTACAATGAGCAGTTCTTC. It encodes CASSLLYSYNEQFF. The whole variable domain, remainder taken from reference TRBV7-2 and TRBJ2-1, is GAGVSQSPSNKVTEKGKDVELRCDPISGHTALYWYRQSLGQGLEFLIYFQGNSAPDKSGLPSDRFSAERTGGSVSTLTIQRTQQEDSAVYLCASSLLYSYNEQFFGPGTRLTVL.

The table lists this clone with many counts. The rearrangement links TRBV5-6 to TRBJ2-4, with D hard to call. This CDR3 comprises 14 residues. Germline assignment: CDR1 SGHDT and CDR2 YYEEEE. V lost 2 bases to trimming and J lost 0 bases, with 6 bases between them. CDR3 sequence reads: CASSLRLAKNIQYF. In DNA form, the CDR3 reads TGTGCCAGCAGCTTACGACTAGCCAAAAACATTCAGTACTTC.

This clone was counted between two and nine times. The rearrangement uses TRBV30 and TRBJ2-7; D is possibly TRBD1 (6 bases). Trimming took off 5 bases at V and 4 bases at J, with 9 bases between the two ends. Germline-derived CDR1 and CDR2 are GTSNPN and SVGIG (reference sequence). The CDR3 spans 11 residues. CDR3 sequence (DNA): TGTGCCTGGGCGACAGGTTACGAGCAGTACTTC. This gives the protein CAWATGYEQYF.

This clone was picked up a small number of times. V gene TRBV9 combines with J gene TRBJ2-1; 15 positions agree with TRBD2. CDR3 length: 16 amino acids. Germline V gene sequence: CDR1 SGDLS, CDR2 YYNGEE. The ends lost 2 bases at V and 5 bases at J; junction bases unmatched: 2. CDR3 DNA sequence: TGTGCCAGCAGCGTCGGACTAGCGGGAGGGGACAATGAGCAGTTCTTC. Residues: CASSVGLAGGDNEQFF.

This rearrangement joins TRBV4-1 to TRBJ1-4, with 7 bases that match TRBD1. V trimming: 4 bases; J trimming: 5 bases; junction bases outside the gene matches: 7. Germline CDR1 reads MGHRA; CDR2 reads YSYEKL. The CDR3 loop spans 15 amino acids. Written as DNA, the CDR3 is TGCGCCAGCAGCCCCCGGGGACAGCCGAATGAAAAACTGTTTTTT. It translates to CASSPRGQPNEKLFF.

In its sample, this clone was seen many times. The chain links TRBV30 to TRBJ1-2; 9 bases line up with TRBD1. CDR3 size: 12 residues. In germline, CDR1 is GTSNPN, CDR2 SVGIG (reference sequence). V was pared by 7 bases and J by 6 bases, with 6 bases of the junction left unmatched. CDR3 region: CALPQGADGYTF. The CDR3 region has the DNA TGTGCCTTGCCACAGGGGGCCGATGGCTACACCTTC.

A few counts support this clone. The chain combines TRBV7-3 with TRBJ2-1; 7 nucleotides align to TRBD2. Germline V lookup: CDR1 SGHTA, CDR2 FQGTGA. This CDR3 has 17 residues. V was clipped by 5 bases and J by 4 bases; unmatched bases: 14. CDR3 sequence reads: CASSPRAGWREYNEQFF. Written as DNA, the CDR3 is TGTGCCAGCAGCCCCCGCGCAGGGTGGCGGGAGTACAATGAGCAGTTCTTC.

This clone was found a few times. The rearrangement joins TRBV6-1 to TRBJ2-1, with 10 bases matching TRBD2. There are 15 residues in the CDR3. V dropped 6 bases and J dropped 8; count of bases not matched to a gene: 10. Germline assignment: CDR1 MNHNS and CDR2 SASEGT. CDR3 nucleotide sequence: TGTGCCAGCAGCCCCGAGGGACTAGCGACCCATGAGCAGTTCTTC. It is translated as CASSPEGLATHEQFF.

This clone was detected a few times. The chain has TRBV7-3 and TRBJ2-3; no clear D. CDR1 is SGHTA, CDR2 FQGTGA, per germline. Trimming removed 2 bases at V and 5 bases at J, with 8 bases between. The CDR3 is 13 residues long. This chain's CDR3 is CASSLVSRDTQYF. The CDR3 DNA is TGTGCCAGCAGCTTAGTTTCCCGAGATACGCAGTATTTT.

The chain carries TRBV7-2 and TRBJ2-4; 11 nucleotides match TRBD2. There are 15 residues in the CDR3. Germline V gene lookup returns CDR1 SGHTA and CDR2 FQGNSA. The junction had 12 bases not matched to a gene; V was cut back by 9 bases and J by 8 bases. CDR3 sequence reads: CASQGLAEGGDIQYF. In DNA form, the CDR3 reads TGTGCCAGTCAGGGACTAGCGGAGGGGGGGGACATTCAGTACTTC.

This clone was recorded a few times. The chain combines TRBV6-6 with TRBJ2-5; the match to TRBD1 covers 8 bases. J was trimmed by 5 bases and V by 0 bases; bases with no gene match: 5. CDR1 is MNHNY, CDR2 SVGAGI, per germline (reference sequence). The CDR3 has 15 amino acids. The CDR3 nucleotides are TGTGCCAGCAGTTACTCATCAGGGGGCGATGAGACCCAGTACTTC. Translating gives CASSYSSGGDETQYF.

The chain combines TRBV4-2 with TRBJ1-2; D possibly corresponds to TRBD1 (5 bases). The CDR3 consists of 15 residues. V gave up 0 bases and J gave up 4 bases, with 12 bases separating them. Germline CDR1 LGHNA, CDR2 YNFKEQ. The CDR3 DNA follows: TGTGCCAGCAGCCAAGATCATCAGGGAACCTATGGCTACACCTTC. Translated: CASSQDHQGTYGYTF.

V usage is TRBV19 and J usage is TRBJ2-7; 12 bases fit TRBD2. Looked up from germline, CDR1 is LNHDA and CDR2 is SQIVND (reference sequence). Losses at the gene ends were 8 bases for V and 5 bases for J; bases not matched to a gene: 7. The CDR3 totals 14 residues. The chain's CDR3 is CASGVTSGSDEQYF. The CDR3 nucleotides are TGTGCCAGTGGGGTGACTAGCGGGAGTGACGAGCAGTACTTC.

The chain combines TRBV15 with TRBJ2-1; 7 nucleotides align to TRBD1. The trim removed 0 bases at V and 0 bases at J, leaving 17 bases unmatched. This CDR3 has 21 amino acids. Germline CDR1 and CDR2: LNHNV and YYDKDF (reference sequence). CDR3 amino acids: CATSRDWTPMKGASSYNEQFF. The DNA of the CDR3 is TGTGCCACCAGCAGAGATTGGACACCTATGAAGGGGGCAAGCTCCTACAATGAGCAGTTCTTC.